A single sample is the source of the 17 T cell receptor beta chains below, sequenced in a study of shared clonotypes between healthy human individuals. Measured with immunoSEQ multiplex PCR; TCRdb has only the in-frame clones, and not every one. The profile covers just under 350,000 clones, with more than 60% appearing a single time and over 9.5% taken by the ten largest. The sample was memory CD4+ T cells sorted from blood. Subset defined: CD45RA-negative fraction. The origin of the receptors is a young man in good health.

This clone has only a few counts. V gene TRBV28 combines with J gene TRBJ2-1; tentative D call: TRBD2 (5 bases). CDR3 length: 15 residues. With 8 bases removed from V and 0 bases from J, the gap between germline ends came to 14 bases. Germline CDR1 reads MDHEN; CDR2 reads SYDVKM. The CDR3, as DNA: TGTGCCAGCTCACCGGGGTTCAGCTCCTACAATGAGCAGTTCTTC. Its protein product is CASSPGFSSYNEQFF.

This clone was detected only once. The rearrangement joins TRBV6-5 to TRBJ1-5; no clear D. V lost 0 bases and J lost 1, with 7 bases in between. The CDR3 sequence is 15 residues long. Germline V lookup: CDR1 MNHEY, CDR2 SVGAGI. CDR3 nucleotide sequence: TGTGCCAGCAGTTACTCACGGTGGAGCAATCAGCCCCAGCATTTT. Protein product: CASSYSRWSNQPQHF.

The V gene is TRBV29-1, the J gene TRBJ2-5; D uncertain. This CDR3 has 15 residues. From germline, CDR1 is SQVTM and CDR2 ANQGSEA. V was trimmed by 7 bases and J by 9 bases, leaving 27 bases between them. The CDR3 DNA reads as TGCAGCGCCAGTCAGCTGGCTGGGAACAAGGATGCCCAGTACTTC. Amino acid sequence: CSASQLAGNKDAQYF. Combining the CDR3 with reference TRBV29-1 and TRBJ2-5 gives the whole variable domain SAVISQKPSRDICQRGTSLTIQCQVDSQVTMMFWYRQQPGQSLTLIATANQGSEATYESGFVIDKFPISRPNLTFSTLTVSNMSPEDSSIYLCSASQLAGNKDAQYFGPGTRLLVL.

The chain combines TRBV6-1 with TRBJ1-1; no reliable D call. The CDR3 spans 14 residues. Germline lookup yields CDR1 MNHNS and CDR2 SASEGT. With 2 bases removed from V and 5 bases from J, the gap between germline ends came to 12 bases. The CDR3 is CASSERSQGTEAFF. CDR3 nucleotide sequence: TGTGCCAGCAGTGAAAGATCGCAAGGGACTGAAGCTTTCTTT.

The CDR3 region has the DNA TGCGCCAGCGCCGCGGGTGCTCCTAATTACGAGCAGTACTTC. Translating it yields CASAAGAPNYEQYF. The V call is TRBV5-1, the J call TRBJ2-7, with D perhaps TRBD2 (5 bases). V dropped 7 bases and J dropped 4 bases, with 18 bases sitting between them. This CDR3 spans 14 amino acids. Germline V gene lookup returns CDR1 SGHRS and CDR2 YFSETQ.

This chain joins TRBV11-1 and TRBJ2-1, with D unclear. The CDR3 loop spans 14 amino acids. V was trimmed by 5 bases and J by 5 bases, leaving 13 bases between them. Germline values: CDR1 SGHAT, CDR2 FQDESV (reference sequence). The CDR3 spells CASSLSPRDNEQFF. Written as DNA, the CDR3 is TGTGCCAGCAGCCTCTCCCCTCGAGACAATGAGCAGTTCTTC.

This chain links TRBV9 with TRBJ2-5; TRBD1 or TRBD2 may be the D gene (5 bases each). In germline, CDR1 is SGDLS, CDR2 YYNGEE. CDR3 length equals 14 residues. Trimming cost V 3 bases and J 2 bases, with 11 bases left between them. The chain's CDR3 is CASSAAWGQETQYF. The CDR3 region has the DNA TGTGCCAGCAGCGCCGCTTGGGGGCAAGAGACCCAGTACTTC. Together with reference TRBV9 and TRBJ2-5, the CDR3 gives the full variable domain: DSGVTQTPKHLITATGQRVTLRCSPRSGDLSVYWYQQSLDQGLQFLIQYYNGEERAKGNILERFSAQQFPDLHSELNLSSLELGDSALYFCASSAAWGQETQYFGPGTRLLVL.

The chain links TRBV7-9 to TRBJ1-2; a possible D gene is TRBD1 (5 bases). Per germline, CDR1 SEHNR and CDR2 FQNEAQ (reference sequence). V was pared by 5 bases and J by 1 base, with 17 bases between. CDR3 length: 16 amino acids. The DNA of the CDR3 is TGTGCCAGCAGCCACATGGGGGGGTCGATTAACTATGGCTACACCTTC. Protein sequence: CASSHMGGSINYGYTF.

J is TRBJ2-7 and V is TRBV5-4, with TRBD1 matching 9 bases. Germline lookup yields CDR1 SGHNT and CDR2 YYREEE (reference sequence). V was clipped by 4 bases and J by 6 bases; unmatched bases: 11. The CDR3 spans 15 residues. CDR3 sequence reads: CASSETGTGFGEQYF. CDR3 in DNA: TGTGCCAGCAGCGAGACCGGGACAGGGTTCGGCGAGCAGTACTTC. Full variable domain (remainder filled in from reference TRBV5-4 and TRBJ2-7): ETGVTQSPTHLIKTRGQQVTLRCSSQSGHNTVSWYQQALGQGPQFIFQYYREEENGRGNFPPRFSGLQFPNYSSELNVNALELDDSALYLCASSETGTGFGEQYFGPGTRLTVT.

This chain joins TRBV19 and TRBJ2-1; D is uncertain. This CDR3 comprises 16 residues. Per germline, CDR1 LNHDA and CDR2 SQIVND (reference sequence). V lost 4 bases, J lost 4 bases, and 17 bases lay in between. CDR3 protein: CASSTLTPIRYNEQFF. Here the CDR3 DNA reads TGTGCCAGTAGTACGTTAACTCCCATCCGGTACAATGAGCAGTTCTTC.

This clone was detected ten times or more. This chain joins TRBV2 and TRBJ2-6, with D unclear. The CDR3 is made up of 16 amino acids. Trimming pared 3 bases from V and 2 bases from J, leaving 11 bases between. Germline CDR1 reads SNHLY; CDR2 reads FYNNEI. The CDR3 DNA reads TGTGCCAGCAGTGACGCCAGGCTGGCTGGGGCCAACGTCCTGACTTTC. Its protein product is CASSDARLAGANVLTF. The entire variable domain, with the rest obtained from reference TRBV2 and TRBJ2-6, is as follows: EPEVTQTPSHQVTQMGQEVILRCVPISNHLYFYWYRQILGQKVEFLVSFYNNEISEKSEIFDDQFSVERPDGSNFTLKIRSTKLEDSAMYFCASSDARLAGANVLTFGAGSRLTVL.

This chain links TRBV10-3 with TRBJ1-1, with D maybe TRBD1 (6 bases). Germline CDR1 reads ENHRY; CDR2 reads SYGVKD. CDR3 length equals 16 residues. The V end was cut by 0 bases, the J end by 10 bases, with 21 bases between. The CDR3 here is CAISESKGFSGARAFF. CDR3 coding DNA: TGTGCCATCAGTGAGTCAAAGGGTTTTTCGGGGGCTAGAGCTTTCTTT.

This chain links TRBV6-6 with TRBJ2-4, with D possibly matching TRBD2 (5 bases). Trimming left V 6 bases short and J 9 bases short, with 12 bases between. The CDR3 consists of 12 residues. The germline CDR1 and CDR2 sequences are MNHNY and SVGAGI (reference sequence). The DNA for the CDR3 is TGTGCCAGCAGCCAAGCTGGGAGCATTCAGTACTTC. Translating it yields CASSQAGSIQYF.

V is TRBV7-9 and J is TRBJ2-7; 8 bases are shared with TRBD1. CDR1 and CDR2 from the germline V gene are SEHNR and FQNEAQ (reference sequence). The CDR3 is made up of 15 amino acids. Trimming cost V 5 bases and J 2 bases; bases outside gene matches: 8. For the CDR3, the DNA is TGTGCCAGCAGCCCCGGGACAGGAAATCCCTACGAGCAGTACTTC. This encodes CASSPGTGNPYEQYF.

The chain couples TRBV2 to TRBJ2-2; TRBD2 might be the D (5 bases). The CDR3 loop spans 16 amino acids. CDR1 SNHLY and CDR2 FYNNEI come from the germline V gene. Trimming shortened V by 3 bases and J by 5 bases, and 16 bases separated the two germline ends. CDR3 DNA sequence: TGTGCCAGCAGTGAGGTTAAAGGGAGTTTTACCGGGGAGCTGTTTTTT. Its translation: CASSEVKGSFTGELFF.

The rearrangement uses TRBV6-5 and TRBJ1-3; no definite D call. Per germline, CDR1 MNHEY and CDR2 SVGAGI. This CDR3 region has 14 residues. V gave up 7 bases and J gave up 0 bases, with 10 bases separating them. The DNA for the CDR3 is TGTGCCAGCACGAGGACCACCTCTGGAAACACCATATATTTT. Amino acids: CASTRTTSGNTIYF.

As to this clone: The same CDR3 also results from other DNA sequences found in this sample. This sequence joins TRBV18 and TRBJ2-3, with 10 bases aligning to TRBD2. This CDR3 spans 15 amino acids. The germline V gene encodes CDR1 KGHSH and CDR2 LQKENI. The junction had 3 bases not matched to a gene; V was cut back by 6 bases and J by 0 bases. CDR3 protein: CASSPTSGSTDTQYF. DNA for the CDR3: TGTGCCAGCTCGCCGACTAGCGGGAGCACAGATACGCAGTATTTT. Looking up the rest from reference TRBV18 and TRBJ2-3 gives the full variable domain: NAGVMQNPRHLVRRRGQEARLRCSPMKGHSHVYWYRQLPEEGLKFMVYLQKENIIDESGMPKERFSAEFPKEGPSILRIQQVVRGDSAAYFCASSPTSGSTDTQYFGPGTRLTVL.